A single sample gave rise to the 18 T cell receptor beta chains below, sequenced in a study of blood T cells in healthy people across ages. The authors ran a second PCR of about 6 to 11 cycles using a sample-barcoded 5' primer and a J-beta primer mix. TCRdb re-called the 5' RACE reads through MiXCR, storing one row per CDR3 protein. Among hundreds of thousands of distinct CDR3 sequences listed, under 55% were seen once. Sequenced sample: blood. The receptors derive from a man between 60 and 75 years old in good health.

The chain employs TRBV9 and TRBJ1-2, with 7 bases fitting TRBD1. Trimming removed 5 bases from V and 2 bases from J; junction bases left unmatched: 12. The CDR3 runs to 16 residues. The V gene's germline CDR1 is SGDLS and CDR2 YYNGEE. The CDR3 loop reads CASSPRGRDSNYGYTF. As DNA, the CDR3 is TGTGCCAGCAGTCCTCGGGGGAGGGACAGCAACTATGGCTACACCTTC. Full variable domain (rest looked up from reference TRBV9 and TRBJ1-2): DSGVTQTPKHLITATGQRVTLRCSPRSGDLSVYWYQQSLDQGLQFLIQYYNGEERAKGNILERFSAQQFPDLHSELNLSSLELGDSALYFCASSPRGRDSNYGYTFGSGTRLTVV.

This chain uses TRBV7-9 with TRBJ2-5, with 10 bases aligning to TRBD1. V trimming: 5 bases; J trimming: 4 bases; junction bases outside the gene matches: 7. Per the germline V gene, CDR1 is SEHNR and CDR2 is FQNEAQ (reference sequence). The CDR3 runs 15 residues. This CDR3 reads CASSQTGGEGETQYF. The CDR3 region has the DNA TGTGCCAGCAGCCAGACAGGGGGCGAAGGAGAGACCCAGTACTTC.

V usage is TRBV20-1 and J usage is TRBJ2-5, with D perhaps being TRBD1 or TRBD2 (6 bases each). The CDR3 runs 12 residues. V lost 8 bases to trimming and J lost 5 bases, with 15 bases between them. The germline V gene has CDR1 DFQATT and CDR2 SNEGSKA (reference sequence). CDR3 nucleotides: TGCAGTCCACGACCGGGGGCGGAGACCCAGTACTTC. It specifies CSPRPGAETQYF.

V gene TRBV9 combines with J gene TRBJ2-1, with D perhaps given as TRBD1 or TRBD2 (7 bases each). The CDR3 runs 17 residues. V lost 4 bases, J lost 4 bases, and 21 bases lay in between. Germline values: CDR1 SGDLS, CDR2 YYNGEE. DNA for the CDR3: TGTGCCAGCAGCCCACCTTCCAGGGGGGGAATTTACAATGAGCAGTTCTTC. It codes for CASSPPSRGGIYNEQFF.

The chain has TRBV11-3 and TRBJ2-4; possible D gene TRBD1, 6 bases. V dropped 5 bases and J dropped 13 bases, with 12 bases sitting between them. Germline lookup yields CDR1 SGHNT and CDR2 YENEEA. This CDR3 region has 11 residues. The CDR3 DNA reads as TGTGCCAGCAGCCACCTCAGGGGACAGTACTTC. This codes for CASSHLRGQYF.

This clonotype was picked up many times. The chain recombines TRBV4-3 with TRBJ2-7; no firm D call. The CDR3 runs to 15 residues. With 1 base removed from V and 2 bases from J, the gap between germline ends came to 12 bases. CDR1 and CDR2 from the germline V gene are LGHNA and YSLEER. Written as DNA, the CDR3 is TGCGCCAGCAGCCAAGTTGCCGGGCCAGCCTACGAGCAGTACTTC. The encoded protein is CASSQVAGPAYEQYF.

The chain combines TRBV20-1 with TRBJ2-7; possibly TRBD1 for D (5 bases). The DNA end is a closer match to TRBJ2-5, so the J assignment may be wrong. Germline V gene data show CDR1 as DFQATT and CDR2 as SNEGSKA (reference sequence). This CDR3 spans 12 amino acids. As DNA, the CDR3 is TGCAGTGCCACCCCGACAGCAGAGACCCAGTACTTC. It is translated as CSATPTAETQYF.

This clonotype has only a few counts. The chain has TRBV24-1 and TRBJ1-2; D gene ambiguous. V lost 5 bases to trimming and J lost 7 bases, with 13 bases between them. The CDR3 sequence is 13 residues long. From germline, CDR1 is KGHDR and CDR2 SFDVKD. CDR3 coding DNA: TGTGCCACCAGTGGCGGGAAAGTGAGTGGCTACACCTTC. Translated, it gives CATSGGKVSGYTF.

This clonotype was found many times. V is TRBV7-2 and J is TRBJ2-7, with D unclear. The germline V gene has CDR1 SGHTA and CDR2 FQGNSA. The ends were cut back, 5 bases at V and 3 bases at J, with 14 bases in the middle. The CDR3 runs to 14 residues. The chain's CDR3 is CASSPSVSNYEQYF. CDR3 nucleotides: TGTGCCAGCAGCCCCTCGGTTAGCAACTACGAGCAGTACTTC.

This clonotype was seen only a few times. This CDR3 is CASSTTLGSSFYEQYF. DNA of the CDR3: TGTGCCAGCAGCACTACCCTGGGGTCCTCGTTCTACGAGCAGTACTTC. V is TRBV5-5 and J is TRBJ2-7; D not resolved. V was cut by 4 bases and J by 3 bases, with 20 bases left in between. Germline CDR1 is SGHKS and CDR2 is YYEKEE (reference sequence). CDR3 length equals 16 residues.

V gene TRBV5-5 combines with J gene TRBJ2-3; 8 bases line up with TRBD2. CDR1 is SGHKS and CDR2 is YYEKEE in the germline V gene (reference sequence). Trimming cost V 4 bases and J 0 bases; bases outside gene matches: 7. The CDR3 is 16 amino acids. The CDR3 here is CASSRGGLASTDTQYF. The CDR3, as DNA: TGTGCCAGCAGCCGGGGGGGTCTAGCGAGCACAGATACGCAGTATTTT.

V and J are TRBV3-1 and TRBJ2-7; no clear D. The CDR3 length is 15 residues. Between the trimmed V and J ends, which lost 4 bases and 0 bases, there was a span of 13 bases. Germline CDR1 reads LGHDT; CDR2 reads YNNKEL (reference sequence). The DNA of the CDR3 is TGTGCCAGCAGCCCTCCACGGCGGTCCTCCTACGAGCAGTACTTC. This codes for CASSPPRRSSYEQYF.

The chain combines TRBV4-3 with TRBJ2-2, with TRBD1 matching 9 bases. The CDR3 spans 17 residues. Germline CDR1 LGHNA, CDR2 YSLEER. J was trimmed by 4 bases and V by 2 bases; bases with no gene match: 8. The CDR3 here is CASSQRTGVRGTGELFF. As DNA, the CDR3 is TGCGCCAGCAGCCAACGGACAGGGGTGCGTGGCACCGGGGAGCTGTTTTTT.

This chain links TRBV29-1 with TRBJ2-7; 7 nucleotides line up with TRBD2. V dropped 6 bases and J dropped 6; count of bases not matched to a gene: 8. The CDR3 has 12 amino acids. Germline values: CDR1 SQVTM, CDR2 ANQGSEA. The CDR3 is CSVRGGLGEQYF. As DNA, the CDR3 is TGCAGCGTCCGCGGGGGACTTGGCGAGCAGTACTTC.

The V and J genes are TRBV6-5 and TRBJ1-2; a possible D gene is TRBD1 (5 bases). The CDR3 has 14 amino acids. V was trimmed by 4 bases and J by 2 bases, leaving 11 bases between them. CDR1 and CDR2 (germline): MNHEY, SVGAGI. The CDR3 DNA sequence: TGTGCCAGCAGTTCCGCACAGGAGAACTATGGCTACACCTTC. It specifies CASSSAQENYGYTF.

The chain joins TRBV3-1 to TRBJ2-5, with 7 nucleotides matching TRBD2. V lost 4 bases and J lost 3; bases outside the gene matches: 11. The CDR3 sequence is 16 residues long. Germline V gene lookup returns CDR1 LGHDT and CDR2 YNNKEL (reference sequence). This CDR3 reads CASSPLVGGGKETQYF. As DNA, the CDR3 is TGTGCCAGCAGCCCACTAGTTGGGGGGGGGAAAGAGACCCAGTACTTC.

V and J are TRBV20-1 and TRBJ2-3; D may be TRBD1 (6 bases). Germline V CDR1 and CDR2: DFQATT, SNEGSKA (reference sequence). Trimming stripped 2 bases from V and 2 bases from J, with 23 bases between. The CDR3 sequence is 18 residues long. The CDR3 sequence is CSARLKRQAAIITDTQYF. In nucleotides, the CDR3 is TGCAGTGCTAGACTTAAGAGACAGGCGGCGATCATCACAGATACGCAGTATTTT.

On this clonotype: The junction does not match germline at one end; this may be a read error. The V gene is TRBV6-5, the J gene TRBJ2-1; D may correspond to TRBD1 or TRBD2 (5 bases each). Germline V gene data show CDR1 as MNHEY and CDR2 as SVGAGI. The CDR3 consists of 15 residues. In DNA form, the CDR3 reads TGTGCCAGCAGCAAACTTGGGACGGCCGACAATGAGCGGTTCTTC. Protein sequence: CASSKLGTADNERFF.